Below are 20 T cell receptor beta chains sequenced from a single sample in a study of blood T cell repertoires in COVID-19 (dated by TCRdb to the early 2020s). Receptors were amplified or captured by the immunoSEQ multiplex PCR assay. This immuneACCESS table, as held by TCRdb, lists in-frame sequences with V and J called but not all clones. Of the missing ones, under half trace to an unresolved V gene in checked studies; the others have no known cause. In all, the sample holds 390,000 or so clones, and roughly 90% of those were seen once. Roughly 1.4% of the sample comes from the top ten. The sample consisted of peripheral blood. Receptors originate from a woman under 40 with active or convalescent COVID-19.

CDR3 residues: CASSLSREPTEAFF. The CDR3 DNA is TGTGCCAGCAGCTTAAGCAGGGAACCCACTGAAGCTTTCTTT. The chain employs TRBV7-9 and TRBJ1-1, with a weak D call TRBD1 (5 bases). Trimming stripped 2 bases from V and 4 bases from J, with 11 bases between. The CDR3 length is 14 residues. Germline V gene lookup returns CDR1 SEHNR and CDR2 FQNEAQ (reference sequence).

The chain uses TRBV25-1 and TRBJ2-1, with TRBD2 as a possible D gene (7 bases). CDR3 length: 16 residues. CDR1 MGHDK and CDR2 SYGVNS come from the germline V gene. V dropped 5 bases and J dropped 5 bases, with 19 bases sitting between them. The chain's CDR3 is CASSRGVQRGNNEQFF. CDR3 nucleotide sequence: TGTGCCAGCAGTAGGGGGGTCCAGCGGGGAAACAATGAGCAGTTCTTC.

The chain employs TRBV10-2 and TRBJ1-1, with D tentatively TRBD1 (5 bases). From germline, CDR1 is WSHSY and CDR2 SAAADI. This CDR3 contains 14 residues. Trimming shortened V by 3 bases and J by 3 bases, and 11 bases separated the two germline ends. The DNA of the CDR3 is TGCGCCAGCAGTGATCAGGGCGGGGACACTGAAGCTTTCTTT. Its translation is CASSDQGGDTEAFF.

This clone was counted only a few times. This sequence joins TRBV11-2 and TRBJ1-3, with 7 bases fitting TRBD1. This CDR3 is 14 amino acids long. The trim removed 6 bases at V and 3 bases at J, leaving 5 bases unmatched. CDR1 and CDR2 (germline): SGHAT, FQNNGV. The CDR3 coding sequence is TGTGCCAGCAGACCGACAGGGAGTGGAAACACCATATATTTT. This encodes CASRPTGSGNTIYF. The variable domain in full, completed from reference TRBV11-2 and TRBJ1-3, reads EAGVAQSPRYKIIEKRQSVAFWCNPISGHATLYWYQQILGQGPKLLIQFQNNGVVDDSQLPKDRFSAERLKGVDSTLKIQPAKLEDSAVYLCASRPTGSGNTIYFGEGSWLTVV.

This chain uses TRBV5-6 with TRBJ2-2, with a tentative D call TRBD1 (6 bases). Trimming cost V 0 bases and J 7 bases, with 13 bases left between them. Germline CDR1 and CDR2: SGHDT and YYEEEE. This CDR3 region has 15 residues. The CDR3 loop reads CASSLETGFFGELFF. The CDR3 nucleotides read TGTGCCAGCAGCTTGGAGACAGGCTTTTTCGGGGAGCTGTTTTTT.

In its sample, this clone was seen once. This rearrangement joins TRBV11-3 to TRBJ2-5; 7 bases map to TRBD1. Per the germline V gene, CDR1 is SGHNT and CDR2 is YENEEA. J gave up 2 bases and V 4 bases, and 1 base lay outside the gene matches. The CDR3 is 13 amino acids. CDR3: CASSSGQQETQYF. In DNA form, the CDR3 reads TGTGCCAGCAGCTCGGGACAGCAAGAGACCCAGTACTTC.

The rearrangement joins TRBV5-4 to TRBJ1-1, with a weak D call TRBD1 (6 bases). V lost 5 bases and J 0 bases, leaving 11 bases between the germline ends. CDR1 is SGHNT, CDR2 YYREEE, per germline (reference sequence). The CDR3 loop spans 14 amino acids. The CDR3 nucleotides read TGTGCCAGCAGTGCAGGGGTTGTGAACACTGAAGCTTTCTTT. Its protein is CASSAGVVNTEAFF.

A note on this clone: One end of the junction is discordant with germline, which a read error may explain. V gene TRBV6-1 combines with J gene TRBJ1-4; D possibly corresponds to TRBD1 (6 bases). The CDR3 loop spans 13 amino acids. Germline V gene lookup returns CDR1 MNHNS and CDR2 SASEGT. The CDR3 protein is CASSEAPGHRWIF. CDR3 DNA sequence: TGTGCCAGCAGTGAAGCTCCGGGACACAGATGGATTTTT.

The V gene is TRBV29-1, the J gene TRBJ1-2, with a weak D call TRBD1 (6 bases). CDR1 is SQVTM and CDR2 is ANQGSEA in the germline V gene. This CDR3 spans 13 amino acids. Deletions cut 1 base from V and 5 bases from J, with 11 bases between. Here the CDR3 reads CSVEARQDYGYTF. CDR3 bases: TGCAGCGTTGAAGCCCGACAGGATTATGGCTACACCTTC.

This rearrangement joins TRBV6-5 to TRBJ1-5; D perhaps matches TRBD1 (6 bases). The CDR3 is made up of 13 amino acids. Germline CDR1 and CDR2: MNHEY and SVGAGI. The V gene lost 7 bases and the J gene lost 3 bases, with 10 bases spanning the gap. CDR3 bases: TGTGCCAGCACCAGGGACAACAATCAGCCCCAGCATTTT. It is translated as CASTRDNNQPQHF.

The V and J genes are TRBV3-1 (or the pseudogene TRBV3-2) and TRBJ1-1; D unresolved. The CDR3 covers 14 residues. CDR1 is LGHDT, CDR2 YNNKEL, per germline (reference sequence). Trimming stripped 1 base from V and 5 bases from J, with 11 bases between. The CDR3 coding sequence is TGTGCCAGCAGCCAAGTCTACAGTGGTACTGAAGCTTTCTTT. It yields the protein CASSQVYSGTEAFF.

This chain connects TRBV5-1 to TRBJ1-1, with 7 bases that match TRBD1. This CDR3 comprises 11 residues. The germline CDR1 and CDR2 sequences are SGHRS and YFSETQ. Losses at the gene ends were 4 bases for V and 11 bases for J; bases not matched to a gene: 5. The DNA of the CDR3 is TGCGCCAGCAGCACACAGGGGTGGGCTTTCTTT. It translates to CASSTQGWAFF.

The chain uses TRBV4-2 and TRBJ2-3; 7 bases are shared with TRBD2. CDR1 is LGHNA and CDR2 is YNFKEQ in the germline V gene. The CDR3 has 16 amino acids. The V and J ends lost 4 bases and 1 base, in that order; junction bases with no gene match: 8. CDR3 sequence: CASSPENAGGTDTQYF. CDR3 coding DNA: TGTGCCAGCAGCCCGGAAAACGCGGGGGGCACAGATACGCAGTATTTT.

J is TRBJ1-5 and V is TRBV6-1, with a tentative D call TRBD1 (6 bases). Germline CDR1 is MNHNS and CDR2 is SASEGT. The CDR3 has 14 amino acids. V was pared by 1 base and J by 7 bases, with 11 bases between. The CDR3 protein is CASSEGAGEQPQHF. The CDR3 DNA is TGTGCCAGCAGTGAAGGGGCAGGGGAGCAGCCCCAGCATTTT.

The chain links TRBV7-2 to TRBJ1-1; a weak D match, TRBD1 (5 bases). The CDR3 extends over 15 amino acids. Germline V lookup: CDR1 SGHTA, CDR2 FQGNSA. V was clipped by 5 bases and J by 0 bases, with 13 bases between them. CDR3 in amino acids: CASSPLRQMNTEAFF. The CDR3 coding sequence is TGTGCCAGCAGCCCCCTCAGACAGATGAACACTGAAGCTTTCTTT.

The J gene is TRBJ2-7, the V gene TRBV28; 11 bases fit TRBD1. V was pared by 3 bases and J by 0 bases, with 10 bases of the junction left unmatched. The germline V gene encodes CDR1 MDHEN and CDR2 SYDVKM. CDR3 size: 18 residues. The DNA of the CDR3 is TGTGCCAGCAGTTTCTTCAGACAGGGACAGGGGGTCTCCTACGAGCAGTACTTC. Residues: CASSFFRQGQGVSYEQYF.

V and J are TRBV6-5 and TRBJ1-2, with D possibly being TRBD1 (5 bases). Trimming left V 6 bases short and J 2 bases short, with 13 bases between. The CDR3 runs to 14 residues. The V gene's germline CDR1 is MNHEY and CDR2 SVGAGI. DNA of the CDR3: TGTGCCAGCAGCTCCGCCGGGGGAAACTATGGCTACACCTTC. The encoded protein is CASSSAGGNYGYTF.

The chain joins TRBV29-1 to TRBJ1-1, with unresolved D. V was trimmed by 7 bases and J by 0 bases, leaving 12 bases between them. Germline V lookup: CDR1 SQVTM, CDR2 ANQGSEA. This CDR3 comprises 13 residues. Here the CDR3 DNA reads TGCAGCGCCGACACGCCATTGAACACTGAAGCTTTCTTT. Residues: CSADTPLNTEAFF.

The chain combines TRBV6-5 with TRBJ2-5; TRBD2 matches 8 bases. The CDR3 runs to 14 residues. Germline V gives CDR1 MNHEY, CDR2 SVGAGI. Unmatched junction bases numbered 4, after V lost 4 bases and J lost 3 bases. CDR3 DNA sequence: TGTGCCAGCAGTTTTTCACTAGCGGAAGAGACCCAGTACTTC. Amino acid sequence: CASSFSLAEETQYF.

This clone is a singleton in its sample. The rearrangement uses TRBV5-4 and TRBJ2-5, with TRBD1 matching 7 bases. Germline V gene data show CDR1 as SGHNT and CDR2 as YYREEE (reference sequence). This CDR3 is built from 16 residues. Germline trimming cut 4 bases from V and 0 bases from J; bases unmatched to any gene: 9. The CDR3 coding sequence is TGTGCCAGCAGCGCCACGGGACAGAGTCACCAAGAGACCCAGTACTTC. Its translation: CASSATGQSHQETQYF.